This entry lists 9 T cell receptor beta chains sequenced from one sample in a study of vaccination and CD4 T cells after COVID-19. The Oncomine TCR Beta short-read assay was applied to DNA of cultured CD4+ T cells. TCRdb re-called the PCR reads with MiXCR, one entry per CDR3 protein. Of several thousand distinct CDR3 sequences in the sample, around 36% were seen once. Treatment defined: roughly ten-day PBMC culture with coronavirus spike peptide pools or control peptides (ViraFEST assay). These CD4+ T cells came from an unexposed donor, sampled before the COVID-19 pandemic (2011-2018). The antigens these receptors bind are not known. Sequencing was performed on CD4+ T cells from blood, cultured in vitro. These receptors all come from a human donor in good health.

This rearrangement joins TRBV19 to TRBJ2-7; 10 bases line up with TRBD1. The CDR3 spans 15 residues. V trimming: 5 bases; J trimming: 4 bases; junction bases outside the gene matches: 8. Germline assignment: CDR1 LNHDA and CDR2 SQIVND (reference sequence). CDR3 amino acids: CASSSSGTGVYEQYF. In nucleotides, the CDR3 is TGTGCCAGTAGTTCATCCGGGACAGGGGTGTACGAGCAGTACTTC.

The table lists this clonotype with a few counts. V is TRBV6-1 and J is TRBJ2-3; 11 positions match TRBD1. Trimming removed 5 bases from V and 0 bases from J; junction bases left unmatched: 13. This CDR3 has 19 residues. Germline loops: CDR1 MNHNS, CDR2 SASEGT. The CDR3 here is CASSPGTGGRAPSTDTQYF. Here the CDR3 DNA reads TGTGCCAGCAGTCCCGGGACAGGGGGACGGGCCCCTAGCACAGATACGCAGTATTTT.

The chain links TRBV4-1 to TRBJ2-5; 11 bases match TRBD1. CDR1 and CDR2 from the germline V gene are MGHRA and YSYEKL. V lost 1 base, J lost 2 bases, and 3 bases stayed unmatched. This CDR3 comprises 16 residues. The CDR3 sequence: CASSQVDRGRQETQYF. DNA of the CDR3: TGCGCCAGCAGCCAAGTGGACAGGGGGCGGCAAGAGACCCAGTACTTC.

This clonotype was observed a handful of times. The rearrangement joins TRBV10-3 to TRBJ2-3; TRBD2 might be the D (7 bases). V lost 3 bases, J lost 0 bases, and 13 bases lay in between. The CDR3 length is 16 residues. Germline V lookup: CDR1 ENHRY, CDR2 SYGVKD. The CDR3 protein is CAISERRGPSTDTQYF. The CDR3 coding sequence is TGTGCCATCAGTGAACGGCGGGGGCCAAGCACAGATACGCAGTATTTT.

The chain has TRBV29-1 and TRBJ2-2; 15 nucleotides agree with TRBD2. V lost 7 bases, J lost 6 bases, and 6 bases stayed unmatched. Germline loops: CDR1 SQVTM, CDR2 ANQGSEA. The CDR3 has 15 residues. The CDR3 DNA sequence: TGCAGCGGGACTAGCGGGAGGGCCGTGGCCGGGGAGCTGTTTTTT. Translated, it gives CSGTSGRAVAGELFF.

The chain has TRBV7-9 and TRBJ2-5; 9 bases are a match to TRBD1. The CDR3 has 17 residues. V shed 5 bases, J shed 2 bases, and the junction held 12 bases outside the gene matches. The germline gives CDR1 SEHNR, CDR2 FQNEAQ (reference sequence). Here the CDR3 DNA reads TGTGCCAGCAGCGGCAAACAGGGGGCCGAGAGTCAAGAGACCCAGTACTTC. Protein sequence: CASSGKQGAESQETQYF.

The J gene is TRBJ2-7, the V gene TRBV6-5; TRBD2 matches at 12 bases. The CDR3 totals 16 residues. Looked up from germline, CDR1 is MNHEY and CDR2 is SVGAGI. Losses at the gene ends were 4 bases for V and 3 bases for J; bases not matched to a gene: 7. This CDR3 is CASSFRTSGIHYEQYF. The CDR3 DNA sequence: TGTGCCAGCAGTTTTAGGACTAGCGGGATCCACTACGAGCAGTACTTC.

J is TRBJ2-7 and V is TRBV20-1; D gene ambiguous. V was pared by 1 base and J by 7 bases, with 8 bases between. Looked up from germline, CDR1 is DFQATT and CDR2 is SNEGSKA (reference sequence). This CDR3 is built from 11 residues. The CDR3 is CSARATLEQYF. DNA for the CDR3: TGCAGTGCTAGAGCCACTTTGGAGCAGTACTTC.

This chain joins TRBV24-1 and TRBJ2-1, with 11 bases identical to TRBD2. V lost 3 bases, J lost 6 bases, and 6 bases stayed unmatched. The CDR3 runs to 16 residues. Germline CDR1 KGHDR, CDR2 SFDVKD. CDR3 loop: CATSDGGLAGRNEQFF. The CDR3 DNA reads as TGTGCCACCAGTGATGGTGGACTAGCGGGTCGCAATGAGCAGTTCTTC.